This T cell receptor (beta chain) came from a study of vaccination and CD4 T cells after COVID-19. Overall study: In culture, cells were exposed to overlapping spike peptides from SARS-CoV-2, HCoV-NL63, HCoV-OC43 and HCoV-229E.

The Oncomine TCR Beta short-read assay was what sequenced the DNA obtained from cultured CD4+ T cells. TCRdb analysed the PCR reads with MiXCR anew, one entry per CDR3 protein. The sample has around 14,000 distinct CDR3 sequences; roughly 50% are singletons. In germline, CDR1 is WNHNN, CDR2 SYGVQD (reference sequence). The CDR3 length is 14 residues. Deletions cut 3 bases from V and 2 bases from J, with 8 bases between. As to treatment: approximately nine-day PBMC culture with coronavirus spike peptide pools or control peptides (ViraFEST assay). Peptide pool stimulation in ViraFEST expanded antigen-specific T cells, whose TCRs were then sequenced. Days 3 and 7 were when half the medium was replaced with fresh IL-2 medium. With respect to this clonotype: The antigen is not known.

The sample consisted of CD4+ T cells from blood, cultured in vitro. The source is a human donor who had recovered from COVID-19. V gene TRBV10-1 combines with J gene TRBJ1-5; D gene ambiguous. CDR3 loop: CASSESGGNQPQHF. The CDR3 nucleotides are TGCGCCAGCAGTGAATCCGGGGGCAATCAGCCCCAGCATTTT.